This passage covers 27 T cell receptor beta chains from one sample sequenced in a study of a mutant IDH1 vaccine in newly diagnosed glioma. Time point reported: baseline, week 1 (first vaccination visit). Described treatment: pre-vaccination baseline after standard-of-care therapy. The assay was immunoSEQ multiplex PCR, and TCRdb's table has in-frame clones only and misses some. The sample consists of about 59,000 clones, more than 90% of them appearing once. The input for sequencing was PBMCs, taken from a glioma patient treated with radiotherapy, temozolomide or both. These TCRs come from a man aged 50-60 years with glioma.

The chain combines TRBV5-1 with TRBJ1-4; D gene ambiguous. The CDR3 is 15 amino acids. Trimming removed 0 bases from V and 5 bases from J, with 11 bases in between. Germline-derived CDR1 and CDR2 are SGHRS and YFSETQ. Here the CDR3 reads CASSLDSTHNEKLFF. The CDR3 DNA is TGCGCCAGCAGCTTGGACAGTACCCACAATGAAAAACTGTTTTTT.

The chain links TRBV4-1 to TRBJ2-7, with 7 bases aligning to TRBD2. Germline assignment: CDR1 MGHRA and CDR2 YSYEKL. CDR3 size: 15 residues. V shed 4 bases and J 2 bases; nucleotides not matched to a gene: 8. The CDR3 spells CASSPQRDLAYEQYF. In DNA form, the CDR3 reads TGCGCCAGCAGCCCCCAGCGGGATCTAGCCTACGAGCAGTACTTC.

The chain links TRBV30 to TRBJ1-6; D unresolved. Per germline, CDR1 GTSNPN and CDR2 SVGIG (reference sequence). V was shortened by 2 bases and J by 7 bases, with 9 bases between the two germline ends. The CDR3 spans 13 residues. The CDR3 DNA is TGTGCCTGGAGTCTAAACACGAATTCACCCCTCCACTTT. Translation: CAWSLNTNSPLHF.

The V gene is TRBV19, the J gene TRBJ2-4; TRBD2 agrees at 8 bases. CDR1 is LNHDA and CDR2 is SQIVND in the germline V gene (reference sequence). The CDR3 is made up of 17 amino acids. With V trimmed by 1 base and J by 5 bases, 10 bases remained unmatched. CDR3 loop: CASSIGGESGSQNIQYF. The DNA for the CDR3 is TGTGCCAGTAGTATAGGGGGGGAAAGCGGGAGCCAAAACATTCAGTACTTC.

In its sample, this clone was seen once. V usage is TRBV6-1 and J usage is TRBJ2-7; TRBD2 might be the D (5 bases). The length of the CDR3 is 15 residues. The V and J ends lost 2 bases and 2 bases respectively, with 13 bases between them. Germline V gene sequence: CDR1 MNHNS, CDR2 SASEGT. DNA of the CDR3: TGTGCCAGCAGTGAACAGTTTTCCGGGGCCTACGAGCAGTACTTC. It yields the protein CASSEQFSGAYEQYF.

The chain employs TRBV5-1 and TRBJ2-1, with 9 nucleotides matching TRBD2. J lost 12 bases, V lost 0 bases, and 10 bases had no gene match. Germline CDR1 reads SGHRS; CDR2 reads YFSETQ. The CDR3 sequence is 15 residues long. As DNA, the CDR3 is TGCGCCAGCAGCTTGGAAGCGGGGGGCGGGTCGTGGCAGTTCTTC. Translating gives CASSLEAGGGSWQFF.

The chain links TRBV5-6 to TRBJ2-7; maybe TRBD1 (6 bases). This CDR3 is built from 14 residues. Germline CDR1 SGHDT, CDR2 YYEEEE. V lost 3 bases to trimming and J lost 3 bases, with 13 bases between them. CDR3 coding DNA: TGTGCCAGCAGCTCCCAGGGGCCGGGCTACGAGCAGTACTTC. Protein sequence: CASSSQGPGYEQYF.

The chain joins TRBV27 to TRBJ2-7; TRBD2 matches at 11 bases. Germline V lookup: CDR1 MNHEY, CDR2 SMNVEV (reference sequence). J gave up 3 bases and V 6 bases, and 7 bases lay outside the gene matches. The length of the CDR3 is 15 residues. CDR3 in amino acids: CASSSLGTSGYEQYF. The CDR3 region has the DNA TGTGCCAGCAGCAGCCTGGGGACTAGCGGCTACGAGCAGTACTTC.

The V gene is TRBV19, the J gene TRBJ2-5; D could derive from TRBD1 or TRBD2 (6 bases each). V lost 2 bases to trimming and J lost 1 base, with 14 bases between them. Per the germline V gene, CDR1 is LNHDA and CDR2 is SQIVND (reference sequence). CDR3 length: 16 residues. CDR3 nucleotides: TGTGCCAGTAGTATATACGGGGGACAAATCCAAGAGACCCAGTACTTC. Protein sequence: CASSIYGGQIQETQYF.

The V call is TRBV2, the J call TRBJ2-7; D is ambiguous. V lost 1 base and J lost 3, with 1 base in between. This CDR3 is 11 amino acids long. Looked up from germline, CDR1 is SNHLY and CDR2 is FYNNEI. CDR3 nucleotide sequence: TGTGCCAGCAGTGAAGGCTACGAGCAGTACTTC. This gives the protein CASSEGYEQYF.

The chain recombines TRBV5-5 with TRBJ1-1; the D is unclear. Trimming cost V 0 bases and J 7 bases, with 10 bases left between them. CDR3 length equals 13 residues. The germline CDR1 and CDR2 sequences are SGHKS and YYEKEE (reference sequence). The CDR3 DNA sequence: TGTGCCAGCAGCTTGGCTGTGAACGGTGAAGCTTTCTTT. It encodes CASSLAVNGEAFF.

The chain carries TRBV29-1 and TRBJ2-5, with a possible D match to TRBD1 (6 bases). The J call may be incorrect, as the DNA end agrees better with TRBJ2-7. The CDR3 sequence is 13 residues long. CDR1 is SQVTM and CDR2 is ANQGSEA in the germline V gene. The CDR3 DNA reads as TGCGGTAGACAGGTCGGGATCCTCTACGAGCAGTACTTC. Translation: CGRQVGILYEQYF.

The chain links TRBV9 to TRBJ1-5; D ambiguous. CDR3 length: 15 residues. Germline CDR1 reads SGDLS; CDR2 reads YYNGEE. V lost 2 bases, J lost 3 bases, and 12 bases lay in between. The CDR3 DNA follows: TGTGCCAGCAGCGTCGACGGATTGTACAATCAGCCCCAGCATTTT. Amino acid sequence: CASSVDGLYNQPQHF.

J is TRBJ2-7 and V is TRBV7-9; D might be TRBD1 or TRBD2, each matching 6 bases. In germline, CDR1 is SEHNR, CDR2 FQNEAQ (reference sequence). The CDR3 covers 15 residues. V was clipped by 7 bases and J by 2 bases, with 18 bases between them. The CDR3 spells CASTPPGAPTYEQYF. As DNA, the CDR3 is TGTGCCAGCACCCCTCCGGGGGCCCCTACCTACGAGCAGTACTTC.

Concerning this clone: The same CDR3 also results from other DNA sequences found in this sample. The rearrangement joins TRBV7-9 to TRBJ1-2; the D is unclear. The CDR3 is 12 residues long. Germline CDR1 reads SEHNR; CDR2 reads FQNEAQ (reference sequence). The ends were cut back, 1 base at V and 4 bases at J, with 4 bases in the middle. The CDR3 spells CASSLGGYGYTF. CDR3 bases: TGTGCCAGCAGCTTAGGGGGCTATGGCTACACCTTC.

This chain uses TRBV30 with TRBJ2-2; a weak D match, TRBD2 (6 bases). Trimming removed 2 bases from V and 4 bases from J, with 11 bases in between. Germline values: CDR1 GTSNPN, CDR2 SVGIG (reference sequence). This CDR3 comprises 14 residues. The CDR3: CAWSRRGGTGELFF. CDR3 in DNA: TGTGCCTGGAGTAGGCGGGGAGGCACCGGGGAGCTGTTTTTT.

This sequence joins TRBV6-5 and TRBJ2-4; D remains ambiguous. CDR3 length: 11 amino acids. The germline CDR1 and CDR2 sequences are MNHEY and SVGAGI. Trimming left V 5 bases short and J 13 bases short, with 12 bases between. CDR3 nucleotide sequence: TGTGCCAGCAGTGAAGTGTCTCCCCAGTACTTC. This gives the protein CASSEVSPQYF.

The chain employs TRBV16 and TRBJ1-1; D is possibly TRBD1 (6 bases). Germline V gene sequence: CDR1 KGHSY, CDR2 FQNENV. The CDR3 sequence is 17 residues long. The ends were cut back, 1 base at V and 0 bases at J, with 15 bases in the middle. CDR3 DNA: TGTGCCAGCAGCCAATGGGGGGGCGGTAAAATGAACACTGAAGCTTTCTTT. It codes for CASSQWGGGKMNTEAFF.

J is TRBJ2-2 and V is TRBV27; maybe TRBD1 (5 bases). The V end lost 3 bases, the J end lost 7 bases, and 9 bases lay between the germline ends. Germline V gene data show CDR1 as MNHEY and CDR2 as SMNVEV (reference sequence). The CDR3 loop spans 13 amino acids. The CDR3 region is CASSFQGFGELFF. CDR3 coding DNA: TGTGCCAGCAGTTTTCAGGGTTTCGGGGAGCTGTTTTTT.

The gene calls are TRBV27 and TRBJ2-7; 7 bases map to TRBD2. V shed 5 bases, J shed 0 bases, and the junction held 13 bases outside the gene matches. Per germline, CDR1 MNHEY and CDR2 SMNVEV (reference sequence). The CDR3 loop spans 17 amino acids. The CDR3 loop is CASSTSYRRGSSYEQYF. The CDR3 nucleotides read TGTGCCAGCAGTACCTCCTACCGTCGCGGGAGCTCCTACGAGCAGTACTTC.

The rearrangement uses TRBV11-2 and TRBJ1-2; 11 positions match TRBD1. Trimming removed 1 base from V and 8 bases from J; junction bases left unmatched: 9. This CDR3 has 16 amino acids. The V gene's germline CDR1 is SGHAT and CDR2 FQNNGV. CDR3 in DNA: TGTGCCAGCAGCTTAGGGGTCAGGGACAGGGGGGGCGGCTACACCTTC. Translation gives CASSLGVRDRGGGYTF.

The V call is TRBV19, the J call TRBJ2-2; TRBD2 agrees at 7 bases. CDR3 length equals 14 residues. Germline V gene lookup returns CDR1 LNHDA and CDR2 SQIVND (reference sequence). The ends lost 3 bases at V and 4 bases at J; junction bases unmatched: 2. CDR3 in amino acids: CASSIAGVTGELFF. The CDR3 DNA sequence: TGTGCCAGTAGTATTGCGGGGGTCACCGGGGAGCTGTTTTTT.

The chain is built from TRBV7-2 and TRBJ2-5; D unclear. The CDR3 length is 13 residues. Trimming stripped 5 bases from V and 5 bases from J, with 12 bases between. Per germline, CDR1 SGHTA and CDR2 FQGNSA. The CDR3 coding sequence is TGTGCCAGCAGCACAATCGGCTACGAGACCCAGTACTTC. Amino acids: CASSTIGYETQYF.

This chain uses TRBV4-1 with TRBJ2-5; 12 bases align to TRBD2. This CDR3 spans 17 amino acids. The trim removed 0 bases at V and 9 bases at J, leaving 11 bases unmatched. In germline, CDR1 is MGHRA, CDR2 YSYEKL. CDR3 in amino acids: CASSQESGLAGPIAQYF. CDR3 DNA: TGCGCCAGCAGCCAAGAATCTGGACTAGCGGGACCCATAGCCCAGTACTTC.

The chain joins TRBV28 to TRBJ2-7; 8 positions match TRBD2. Germline trimming cut 5 bases from V and 0 bases from J; bases unmatched to any gene: 6. This CDR3 is 15 amino acids long. The germline CDR1 and CDR2 sequences are MDHEN and SYDVKM. This chain's CDR3 is CASSRGLGASYEQYF. CDR3 sequence (DNA): TGTGCCAGCAGTCGGGGACTAGGCGCCTCCTACGAGCAGTACTTC.

V and J are TRBV28 and TRBJ2-7; 7 bases map to TRBD1. V was clipped by 5 bases and J by 1 base; unmatched bases: 5. Germline V CDR1 and CDR2: MDHEN, SYDVKM. This CDR3 region has 14 residues. CDR3 sequence (DNA): TGTGCCAGCAGTCCGCCAGGGGGTTCCTACGAGCAGTACTTC. Protein: CASSPPGGSYEQYF.

The chain joins TRBV9 to TRBJ2-5; 7 bases agree with TRBD2. The CDR3 is 15 amino acids. V trimming: 0 bases; J trimming: 5 bases; junction bases outside the gene matches: 7. Germline V gives CDR1 SGDLS, CDR2 YYNGEE. CDR3 nucleotides: TGTGCCAGCAGCGTAGGGGAGGGATTTAGGGAGACCCAGTACTTC. This gives the protein CASSVGEGFRETQYF.